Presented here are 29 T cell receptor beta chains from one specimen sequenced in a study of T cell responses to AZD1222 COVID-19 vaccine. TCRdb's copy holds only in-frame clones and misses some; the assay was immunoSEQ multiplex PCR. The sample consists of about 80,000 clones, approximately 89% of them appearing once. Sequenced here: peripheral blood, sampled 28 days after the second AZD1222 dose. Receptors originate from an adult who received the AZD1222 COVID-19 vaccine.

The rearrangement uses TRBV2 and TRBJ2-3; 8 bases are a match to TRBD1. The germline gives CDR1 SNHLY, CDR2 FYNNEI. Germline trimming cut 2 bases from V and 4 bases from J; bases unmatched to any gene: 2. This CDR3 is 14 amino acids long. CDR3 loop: CASSEQGAADTQYF. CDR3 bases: TGTGCCAGCAGTGAACAGGGGGCAGCAGATACGCAGTATTTT.

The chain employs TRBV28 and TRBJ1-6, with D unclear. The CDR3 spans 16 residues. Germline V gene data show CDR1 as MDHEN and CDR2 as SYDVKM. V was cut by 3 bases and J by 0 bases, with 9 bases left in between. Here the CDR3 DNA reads TGTGCCAGCAGTTTTATGAGAAGCTCCTATAATTCACCCCTCCACTTT. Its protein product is CASSFMRSSYNSPLHF.

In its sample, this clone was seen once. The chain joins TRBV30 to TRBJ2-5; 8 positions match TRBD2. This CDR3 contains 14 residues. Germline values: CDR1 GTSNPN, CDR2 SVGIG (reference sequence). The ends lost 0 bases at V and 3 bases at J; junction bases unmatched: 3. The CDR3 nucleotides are TGTGCCTGGAGTGTAGGGACTAGAGAAGAGACCCAGTACTTC. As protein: CAWSVGTREETQYF.

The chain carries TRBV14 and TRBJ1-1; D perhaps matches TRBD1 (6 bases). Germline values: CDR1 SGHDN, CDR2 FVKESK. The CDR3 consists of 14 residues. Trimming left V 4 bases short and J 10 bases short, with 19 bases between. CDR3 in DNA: TGTGCCAGCAGCCGCAATACAGGGCCAGAAAGAGCTTTCTTT. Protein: CASSRNTGPERAFF. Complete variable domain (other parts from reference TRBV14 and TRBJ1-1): EAGVTQFPSHSVIEKGQTVTLRCDPISGHDNLYWYRRVMGKEIKFLLHFVKESKQDESGMPNNRFLAERTGGTYSTLKVQPAELEDSGVYFCASSRNTGPERAFFGQGTRLTVV.

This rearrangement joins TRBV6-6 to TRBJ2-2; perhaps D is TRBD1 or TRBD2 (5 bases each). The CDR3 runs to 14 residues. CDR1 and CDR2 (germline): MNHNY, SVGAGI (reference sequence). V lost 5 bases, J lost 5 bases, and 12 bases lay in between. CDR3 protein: CASSHLGDTGELFF. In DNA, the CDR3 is TGTGCCAGCAGTCACTTGGGGGATACCGGGGAGCTGTTTTTT.

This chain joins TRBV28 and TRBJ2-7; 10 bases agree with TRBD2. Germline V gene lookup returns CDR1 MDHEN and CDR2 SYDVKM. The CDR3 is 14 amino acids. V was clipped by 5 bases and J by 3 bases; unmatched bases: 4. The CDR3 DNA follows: TGTGCCAGCAGTGTTCTAGCGGGAGTCTACGAGCAGTACTTC. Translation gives CASSVLAGVYEQYF.

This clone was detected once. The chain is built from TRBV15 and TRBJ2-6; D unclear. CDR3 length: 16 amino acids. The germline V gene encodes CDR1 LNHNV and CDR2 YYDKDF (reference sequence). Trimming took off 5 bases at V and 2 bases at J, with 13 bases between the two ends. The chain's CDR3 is CATSRHGSTGANVLTF. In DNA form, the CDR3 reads TGTGCCACCAGCCGTCATGGGTCGACTGGGGCCAACGTCCTGACTTTC.

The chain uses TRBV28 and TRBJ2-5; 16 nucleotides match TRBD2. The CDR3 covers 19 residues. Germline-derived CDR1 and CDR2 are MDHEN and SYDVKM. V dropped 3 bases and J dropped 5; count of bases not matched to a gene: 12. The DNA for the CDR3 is TGTGCCAGCAGTTTTACGGTCGGGACTAGCGGGAGGGTTAGGGAGACCCAGTACTTC. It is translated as CASSFTVGTSGRVRETQYF. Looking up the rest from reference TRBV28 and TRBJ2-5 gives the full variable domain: DVKVTQSSRYLVKRTGEKVFLECVQDMDHENMFWYRQDPGLGLRLIYFSYDVKMKEKGDIPEGYSVSREKKERFSLILESASTNQTSMYLCASSFTVGTSGRVRETQYFGPGTRLLVL.

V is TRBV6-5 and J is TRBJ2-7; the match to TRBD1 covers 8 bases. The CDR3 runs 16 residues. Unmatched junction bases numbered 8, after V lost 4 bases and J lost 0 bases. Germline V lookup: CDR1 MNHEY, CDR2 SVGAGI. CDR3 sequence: CASSSSRTGNSYEQYF. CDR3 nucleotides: TGTGCCAGCAGTTCCTCCCGGACAGGGAACTCCTACGAGCAGTACTTC.

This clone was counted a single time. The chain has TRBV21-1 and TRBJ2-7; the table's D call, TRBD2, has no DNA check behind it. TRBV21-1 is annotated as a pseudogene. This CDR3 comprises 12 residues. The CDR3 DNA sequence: TGTGCCAGCAGCTCTACCTCGGGCGAGCAGTACTTC. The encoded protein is CASSSTSGEQYF.

CDR3 sequence: CASSQEQEQGPYGYTF. As DNA, the CDR3 is TGTGCCAGCAGCCAAGAACAGGAGCAGGGACCCTATGGCTACACCTTC. The chain is built from TRBV4-2 and TRBJ1-2, with D possibly TRBD1 on 5 matching bases. Germline V CDR1 and CDR2: LGHNA, YNFKEQ. Trimming removed 0 bases at V and 4 bases at J, with 15 bases between. This CDR3 comprises 16 residues.

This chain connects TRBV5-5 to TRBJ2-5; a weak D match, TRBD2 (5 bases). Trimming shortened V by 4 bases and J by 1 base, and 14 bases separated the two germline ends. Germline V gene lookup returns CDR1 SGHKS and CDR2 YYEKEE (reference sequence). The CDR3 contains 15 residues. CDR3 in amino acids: CASSPTMLAQETQYF. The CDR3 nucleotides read TGTGCCAGCAGCCCGACGATGCTAGCCCAAGAGACCCAGTACTTC. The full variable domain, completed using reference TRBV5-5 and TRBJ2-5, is DAGVTQSPTHLIKTRGQQVTLRCSPISGHKSVSWYQQVLGQGPQFIFQYYEKEERGRGNFPDRFSARQFPNYSSELNVNALLLGDSALYLCASSPTMLAQETQYFGPGTRLLVL.

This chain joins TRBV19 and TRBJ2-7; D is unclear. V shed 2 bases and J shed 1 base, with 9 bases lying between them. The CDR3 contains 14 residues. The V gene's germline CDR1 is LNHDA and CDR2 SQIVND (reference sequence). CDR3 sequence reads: CASSIKSESYEQYF. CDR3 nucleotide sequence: TGTGCCAGTAGTATAAAGTCCGAGTCCTACGAGCAGTACTTC.

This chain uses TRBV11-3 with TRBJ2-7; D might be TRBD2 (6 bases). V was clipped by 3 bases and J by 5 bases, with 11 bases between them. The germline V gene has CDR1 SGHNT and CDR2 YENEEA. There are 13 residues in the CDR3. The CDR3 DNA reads TGTGCCAGCAGCTTCGGACTATACAACGAGCAGTACTTC. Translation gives CASSFGLYNEQYF.

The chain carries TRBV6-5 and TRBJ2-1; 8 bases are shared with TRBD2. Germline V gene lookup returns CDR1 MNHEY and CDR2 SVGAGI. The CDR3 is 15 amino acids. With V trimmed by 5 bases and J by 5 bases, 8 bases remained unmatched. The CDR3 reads CASSKPGLGNNEQFF. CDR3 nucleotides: TGTGCCAGCAGTAAACCGGGACTAGGCAACAATGAGCAGTTCTTC.

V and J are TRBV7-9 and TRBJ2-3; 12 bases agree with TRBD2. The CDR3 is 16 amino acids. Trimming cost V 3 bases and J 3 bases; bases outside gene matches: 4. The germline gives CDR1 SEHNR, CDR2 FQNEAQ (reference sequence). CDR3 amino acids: CASSFGLAGRTDTQYF. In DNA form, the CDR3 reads TGTGCCAGCAGCTTTGGACTAGCGGGAAGGACAGATACGCAGTATTTT.

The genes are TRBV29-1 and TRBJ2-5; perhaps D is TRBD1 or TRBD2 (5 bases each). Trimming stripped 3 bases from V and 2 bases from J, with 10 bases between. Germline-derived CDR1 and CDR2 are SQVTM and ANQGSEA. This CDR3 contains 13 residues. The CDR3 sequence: CSVERGLQETQYF. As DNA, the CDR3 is TGCAGCGTTGAGAGGGGCCTTCAAGAGACCCAGTACTTC. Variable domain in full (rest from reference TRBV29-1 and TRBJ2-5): SAVISQKPSRDICQRGTSLTIQCQVDSQVTMMFWYRQQPGQSLTLIATANQGSEATYESGFVIDKFPISRPNLTFSTLTVSNMSPEDSSIYLCSVERGLQETQYFGPGTRLLVL.

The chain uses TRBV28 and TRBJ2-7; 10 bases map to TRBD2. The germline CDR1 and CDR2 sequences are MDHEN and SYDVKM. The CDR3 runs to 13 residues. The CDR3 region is CALGPSGSYEQYF. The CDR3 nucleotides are TGTGCTTTAGGACCTAGCGGGAGTTACGAGCAGTACTTC.

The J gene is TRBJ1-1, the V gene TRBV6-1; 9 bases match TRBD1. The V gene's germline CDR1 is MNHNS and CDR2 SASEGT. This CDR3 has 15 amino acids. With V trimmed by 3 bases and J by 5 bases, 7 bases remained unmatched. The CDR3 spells CASSEGTGWGTEAFF. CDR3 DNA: TGTGCCAGCAGTGAGGGGACAGGGTGGGGGACTGAAGCTTTCTTT.

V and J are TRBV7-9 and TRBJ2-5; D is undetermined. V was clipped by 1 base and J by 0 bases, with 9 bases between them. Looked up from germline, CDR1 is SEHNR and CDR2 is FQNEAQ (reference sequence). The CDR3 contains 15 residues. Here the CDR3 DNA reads TGTGCCAGCAGCTTAGGGACCACAGACCAAGAGACCCAGTACTTC. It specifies CASSLGTTDQETQYF.

CDR3 amino acids: CASSQEGGQSSYNSPLHF. The CDR3 coding sequence is TGTGCCAGCAGCCAAGAGGGGGGACAGAGCTCCTATAATTCACCCCTCCACTTT. The chain is built from TRBV3-1 (or the pseudogene TRBV3-2) and TRBJ1-6; 7 bases fit TRBD1. The CDR3 spans 18 residues. V trimming: 0 bases; J trimming: 0 bases; junction bases outside the gene matches: 5. Germline CDR1 and CDR2: LGHDT and YNNKEL (reference sequence).

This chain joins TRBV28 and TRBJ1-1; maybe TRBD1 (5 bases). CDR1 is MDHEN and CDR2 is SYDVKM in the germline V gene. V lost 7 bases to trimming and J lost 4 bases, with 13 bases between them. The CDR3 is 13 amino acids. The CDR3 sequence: CASKGPGGTEAFF. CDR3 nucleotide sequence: TGTGCCAGCAAAGGCCCCGGGGGCACTGAAGCTTTCTTT.

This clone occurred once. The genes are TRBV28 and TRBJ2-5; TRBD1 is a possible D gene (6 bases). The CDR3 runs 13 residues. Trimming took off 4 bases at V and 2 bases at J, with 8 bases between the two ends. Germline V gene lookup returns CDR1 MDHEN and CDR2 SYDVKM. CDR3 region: CASSSGQQETQYF. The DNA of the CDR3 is TGTGCCAGCAGTTCCGGACAGCAAGAGACCCAGTACTTC.

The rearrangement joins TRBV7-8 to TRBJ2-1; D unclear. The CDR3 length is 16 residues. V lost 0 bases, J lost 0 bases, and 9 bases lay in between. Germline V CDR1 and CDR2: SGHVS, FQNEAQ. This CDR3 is CASSLAGSHSYNEQFF. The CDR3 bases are TGTGCCAGCAGCTTAGCGGGTAGCCACTCCTACAATGAGCAGTTCTTC.

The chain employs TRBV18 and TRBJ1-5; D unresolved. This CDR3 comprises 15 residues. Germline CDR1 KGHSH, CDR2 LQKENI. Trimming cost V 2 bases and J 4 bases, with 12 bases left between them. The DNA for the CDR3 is TGTGCCAGCTCACCAACCTTGGCAGCTAATCAGCCCCAGCATTTT. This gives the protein CASSPTLAANQPQHF.

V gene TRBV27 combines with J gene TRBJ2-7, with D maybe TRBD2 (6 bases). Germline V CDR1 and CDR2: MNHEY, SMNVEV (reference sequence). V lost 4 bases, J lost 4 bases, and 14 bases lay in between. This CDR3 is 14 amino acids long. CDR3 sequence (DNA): TGTGCCAGCAGTTCCGGGACTCCACCTTACGAGCAGTACTTC. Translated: CASSSGTPPYEQYF.

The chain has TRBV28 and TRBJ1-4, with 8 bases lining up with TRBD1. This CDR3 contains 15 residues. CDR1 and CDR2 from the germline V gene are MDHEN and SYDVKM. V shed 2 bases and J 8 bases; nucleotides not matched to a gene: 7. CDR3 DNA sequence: TGTGCCAGCAGTTTACCCGGGACAGGTCACGAAAAACTGTTTTTT. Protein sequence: CASSLPGTGHEKLFF. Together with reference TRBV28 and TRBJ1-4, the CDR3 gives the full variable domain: DVKVTQSSRYLVKRTGEKVFLECVQDMDHENMFWYRQDPGLGLRLIYFSYDVKMKEKGDIPEGYSVSREKKERFSLILESASTNQTSMYLCASSLPGTGHEKLFFGSGTQLSVL.

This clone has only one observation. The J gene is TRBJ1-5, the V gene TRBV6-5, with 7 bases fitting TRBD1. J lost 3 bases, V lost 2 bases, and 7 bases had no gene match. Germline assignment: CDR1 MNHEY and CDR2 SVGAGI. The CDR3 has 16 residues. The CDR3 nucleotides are TGTGCCAGCAGTTACCCGGGGACAGACCCCAATCAGCCCCAGCATTTT. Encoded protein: CASSYPGTDPNQPQHF.

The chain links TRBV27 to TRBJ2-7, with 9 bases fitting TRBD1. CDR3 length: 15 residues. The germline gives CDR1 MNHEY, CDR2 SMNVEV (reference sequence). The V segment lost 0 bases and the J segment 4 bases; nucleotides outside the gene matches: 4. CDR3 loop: CASSLSGTGSYEQYF. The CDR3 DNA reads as TGTGCCAGCAGTTTATCAGGGACAGGGAGTTACGAGCAGTACTTC.